This entry concerns a single TCR beta chain. This clone's antigen is unknown. Per-base qualities were not stored, and no clone one base away is much larger. At diagnosis, peripheral blood, uninvolved tumor-adjacent lung and tumor were collected and stored as a combination of fresh-frozen and FFPE material. For TCR repertoire profiling, blood samples were analyzed as peripheral blood mononuclear cells. This sample stems from a study of T cells in localized non-small cell lung cancer (dated by TCRdb to 2018 to 2020). Study-wide context: T cell repertoires of 200 to 300 early-stage NSCLC patients were analyzed, with tumors being compared against uninvolved tumor-adjacent lungs. The cohort comprised 236 treatment-naïve NSCLC patients with resected, localized lung tumors. The mean age of the NSCLC patients was roughly 70 years, with fewer than 150 men and 95 to 110 women. The paper as a whole reports these results and caveats: Of the top 100 tumor clones, a median of roughly 56 were detected in paired uninvolved adjacent lung; under 30 were also among that lung's top 100. Because of the exploratory design, TCR variables were selected using unadjusted p-values without false-discovery rate correction. Longer overall survival was associated with higher blood T cell density, whereas shorter survival was associated with higher adjacent-lung clonality. Because multi-region tumor sequencing was not performed, intratumor heterogeneity could not be ruled out. Uninvolved tumor-adjacent lung showed the highest T cell clonality, higher than tumor, which suggests more focused antigenic responses in the uninvolved tumor-adjacent lung.

The immunoSEQ Assay was used to sequence TCR beta CDR3 regions from DNA. As for the authors' bioinformatics: To compute T cell density, TCR beta template counts were normalized to usable DNA, which was estimated by amplifying housekeeping genes. Richness was estimated using the preseqR package, with extrapolation to 400,000 templates for PBMC samples and to 120,000 templates for tissue samples. Clonality was calculated as one minus Pielou's evenness. Tissue-enriched TCRs were identified through differential abundance testing performed on productive amino-acid clonotypes, with a minimum total count of 5 and an alpha of 0.1. Repertoire overlap between compartments was quantified with the Jaccard Index and Morisita Overlap Index. GLIPH grouped TCR beta CDR3s together with public tetramer-defined viral CDR3s, and a viral motif had to include at least three viral sequences and also show V-gene enrichment. Entries here come from immuneACCESS through TCRdb and include only in-frame sequences with V and J called. Some clones fail to appear in such tables; in the studies checked, an unresolved V gene covers under half of the shortfall, and the cause of the remainder is unknown. Clone size and V and J calls were adopted from that table, with D and trimming inferred from the DNA. Recorded for this sample are 75,000 to 95,000 clones; around three quarters of them occurred a single time. The top ten constitute over 15% of the sample.

Sequencing used PBMCs, obtained before any cancer treatment. This TCR came from a man aged 35-69 years with stage II squamous cell lung carcinoma.

The CDR3 reads CASSPGQGGQPQHF. The DNA is TGTGCCAGCTCGCCGGGACAGGGAGGTCAGCCCCAGCATTTT. Here the chain combines TRBV18 and TRBJ1-5; TRBD1 matches 9 bases in the middle. Relative to germline, V is missing 6 bases and J is missing 6 bases, with 6 bases of the junction outside any gene match. From its cysteine to its phenylalanine, the CDR3 spans 14 amino acids. Just the 42-base CDR3 DNA is kept, in frame starting at base 1. CDR1 is given as KGHSH and CDR2 as LQKENI, both from the germline V gene.